This record looks at one T cell receptor beta chain sequence and its context. This sample is drawn from a study of blood T cell repertoires in COVID-19. Turning to the study itself: The origin of the acute and convalescent COVID-19 samples was the United States, Italy and Spain. PBMCs, B-cell-depleted T cells, or T cells provided the cDNA or gDNA that made up the material.

Per the original methods: Amplified reference gene primers provided the basis for estimating nucleated cell counts. Sequenced by immunoSEQ multiplex PCR; TCRdb stores in-frame clones only, minus some. The D gene and trimming were derived from the DNA, and the V and J assignments and clone size from that table. This sample carries about 440,000 clones, 85% to 90% of them seen once, and the ten largest clones take 4.3%. This CDR3 has 14 residues. V was clipped by 3 bases and J by 6 bases; unmatched bases: 1. Germline V gene data show CDR1 as SGHTA and CDR2 as FQGTGA. This clonotype was obtained from a woman aged 25 to 39 with acute or convalescent COVID-19. Sequencing was carried out using peripheral blood. The chain has TRBV7-3 and TRBJ2-1; 11 nucleotides match TRBD1. In DNA form, the CDR3 reads TGTGCCAGCAGCTTGGGGACAGGGGGCAATGAGCAGTTCTTC. This encodes CASSLGTGGNEQFF.